This is a list of T cell receptor beta chains from one sample in a study of shared clonotypes between healthy human individuals. Libraries were prepared by immunoSEQ multiplex PCR; TCRdb keeps only in-frame clonotypes and omits some of them. The data hold roughly 650,000 clones, with roughly 97% observed a single time. Sequencing input: naive CD4+ T cells sorted from blood. These receptors all come from a woman under 40 in good health. The CDR3 runs from the conserved cysteine through the conserved F or W. A D gene is named only where the DNA matches it firmly. Clone size is stated in some rows and not others, as once, few, many or a class when expanded.

TRBV5-1	NA	NA	15	TRBJ2-1	CASSFEGQPYNEQFF	TGCGCCAGCAGCTTTGAAGGCCAGCCCTACAATGAGCAGTTCTTC
TRBV5-4	NA	NA	15	TRBJ2-1	CASSLGAAMYNEQFF	TGTGCCAGCAGCTTGGGAGCTGCAATGTACAATGAGCAGTTCTTC
TRBV4-1	NA	once	12	TRBJ2-3	CASSSGPDTQYF	TGCGCCAGCAGTAGTGGCCCAGATACGCAGTATTTT
TRBV27	NA	NA	13	TRBJ1-2	CASSLKQGRSYTF	TGTGCCAGCAGTTTAAAGCAGGGTCGGAGCTACACCTTC
TRBV28	NA	NA	14	TRBJ2-7	CASSLGGLAREQYF	TGTGCCAGCAGTTTAGGAGGGCTAGCTCGTGAGCAGTACTTC
TRBV19	TRBD1	NA	13	TRBJ1-5	CASSGQGVQPQHF	TGTGCCAGTAGCGGACAGGGGGTTCAGCCCCAGCATTTT
TRBV4-1	TRBD2	NA	16	TRBJ2-7	CASSQGGLAGVYEQYF	TGCGCCAGCAGCCAGGGTGGATTAGCGGGAGTCTACGAGCAGTACTTC
TRBV7-2	TRBD1	NA	15	TRBJ1-3	CASSLGGTGGNTIYF	TGTGCCAGCAGCTTAGGAGGGACAGGGGGAAACACCATATATTTT
TRBV28	NA	NA	14	TRBJ2-7	CASTPHPIPYEQYF	TGTGCCAGCACCCCCCACCCCATCCCCTACGAGCAGTACTTC
TRBV27	TRBD2	NA	16	TRBJ2-7	CASSLWVGAGKDEQYF	TGTGCCAGCAGTTTATGGGTAGGAGCGGGAAAGGACGAGCAGTACTTC
TRBV27	TRBD2	once	16	TRBJ2-3	CASSLAVGGSTDTQYF	TGTGCCAGCAGTTTGGCGGTTGGCGGGAGTACAGATACGCAGTATTTT
TRBV5-1	NA	NA	14	TRBJ1-4	CASSFGATNEKLFF	TGCGCCAGCAGCTTTGGAGCAACTAATGAAAAACTGTTTTTT
TRBV6-5	TRBD1	NA	14	TRBJ1-5	CASSGTGSNQPQHF	TGTGCCAGCAGTGGGACAGGGAGCAATCAGCCCCAGCATTTT
TRBV27	NA	once	14	TRBJ2-3	CASSLRAIFEGVHF	TGTGCCAGCAGTTTAAGGGCTATATTTGAAGGTGTGCATTTT
TRBV7-9	TRBD1	NA	15	TRBJ2-5	CASSPRQGVQETQYF	TGTGCCAGCAGCCCTAGACAGGGCGTACAAGAGACCCAGTACTTC
TRBV27	TRBD2	once	13	TRBJ2-7	CASRREFSYEQYF	TGTGCCAGCAGGCGGGAGTTCAGCTACGAGCAGTACTTC
TRBV6-1	NA	once	14	TRBJ1-5	CASKPRVSNQPQHF	TGTGCCAGCAAGCCCAGGGTTAGCAATCAGCCCCAGCATTTT
TRBV5-4	TRBD2	NA	17	TRBJ2-1	CASSGGLAGDSWNEQFF	TGTGCCAGCAGCGGAGGACTAGCGGGAGACTCATGGAATGAGCAGTTCTTC
TRBV28	NA	once	13	TRBJ2-3	CASSPAVSDTQYF	TGTGCCAGCAGTCCTGCCGTTTCAGATACGCAGTATTTT
TRBV2	NA	NA	12	TRBJ1-2	CASGRELDGYTF	TGTGCCAGCGGCCGGGAGCTAGATGGCTACACCTTC
TRBV10-2	TRBD1	NA	15	TRBJ1-3	CASTRGVSSGNTIYF	TGCGCCAGCACCAGGGGGGTGAGCTCTGGAAACACCATATATTTT
TRBV28	NA	NA	15	TRBJ1-5	CASRATLGLNQPQHF	TGTGCCAGCAGGGCGACGTTGGGCCTCAATCAGCCCCAGCATTTT
TRBV19	NA	NA	16	TRBJ2-2	CASSRGPGLDTGELFF	TGTGCCAGTAGTAGAGGTCCCGGACTGGACACCGGGGAGCTGTTTTTT
TRBV18	TRBD1	NA	16	TRBJ2-7	CASSLQGTRTGNEQYF	TGTGCCAGCTCACTCCAAGGGACGCGGACAGGGAACGAGCAGTACTTC
TRBV19	NA	NA	15	TRBJ1-4	CASSIAGRTNEKLFF	TGTGCCAGTAGTATAGCGGGACGGACTAATGAAAAACTGTTTTTT
TRBV28	NA	NA	12	TRBJ1-2	CASSSVDYGYTF	TGTGCCAGCAGTTCTGTTGACTATGGCTACACCTTC
TRBV6-6	NA	NA	13	TRBJ2-5	CASRRLRGETQYF	TGTGCCAGCCGAAGATTGAGGGGAGAGACCCAGTACTTC